Detailed here is one T cell receptor beta chain. Its antigen is unknown. No base qualities exist here, and no much larger clone lies one base off it. The immunoSEQ Assay was the method used to sequence TCRbeta CDR3 regions. After extraction, genomic DNA underwent amplification by bias-controlled multiplex PCR, followed by high-throughput sequencing. On the authors' methods: To quantify the absolute abundance of each unique TCRbeta CDR3 region, sequences were collapsed and filtered. T cell fraction was estimated by normalizing TCRbeta template counts to usable DNA, with usable DNA measured through amplification of reference genes found in all nucleated cells. Repertoire TCRs were annotated as SARS-CoV-2-specific by exact matching of V gene, CDR3 amino acid sequence and J gene to a known reactive TCR set. The reference SARS-CoV-2 TCR set came from MIRA and was filtered for enrichment in COVID-19-positive ImmuneCODE repertoires, removing public or cross-reactive TCRs. Drawing on the MIRA antigens, annotated TCRs were analysed further at the level of specific ORF or position within ORF. Breadth was defined as annotated unique rearrangements over total unique productive rearrangements; depth was the summed frequency of those rearrangements. Two-sided Wilcoxon rank-sum tests were used to compare TCR breadth between groups. What TCRdb holds here is the immuneACCESS table cut down to in-frame rearrangements. Part of the clones is not present; checked against another copy, under half of the missing clones reflect an unresolved V gene, and the others are unexplained. V, J and clone size are those of that table, while D and trimming were read from the DNA. Recorded for this sample are roughly 330,000 clones; 85% to 90% of them occurred a single time. The ten largest clones take up around 5% of the sample.

This sample is part of a study of Ad26.COV2.S vaccination and SARS-CoV-2 variants (dated by TCRdb to the early 2020s). With regard to the full study: Vaccine-arm donors were drawn from COV1001, a multicentre, randomized, double-blind, placebo-controlled phase I-IIa trial of Ad26.COV2.S in healthy adults. Investigators did not know the trial group allocation while performing experiments and assessing outcomes. Trial participants were randomized into five groups of five: low-dose or high-dose Ad26.COV2.S given once or twice, or placebo on both occasions. A total of roughly 30 samples were included in the TCR-sequenced set, comprising around 19 Ad26.COV2.S vaccine recipients, 5 placebo recipients and 8 SARS-CoV-2 convalescent individuals. The specificity and breadth of SARS-CoV-2-reactive T cell receptors after Ad26.COV2.S vaccination were assessed by TCRbeta repertoire sequencing. Ad26.COV2.S was given intramuscularly at 5x10^10 or 1x10^11 viral particles, as a single shot or as two shots 56 days apart.

Overall study outcomes, separate from this receptor: According to the authors, total T cell responses may have been underestimated by the TCR breadth and depth analyses. Substantial breadth of spike-specific CD8+ and CD4+ T cell responses was reported after vaccination. Vaccine and placebo recipients had similar non-spike TCR breadth, a finding consistent with the vaccine containing only spike. The study was not powered to compare responses between vaccine doses or regimens. Compared with placebo recipients, Ad26.COV2.S recipients showed higher spike-specific TCR breadth (P = 0.0014).

The CDR3 spans 14 residues, from the cysteine through the phenylalanine. The DNA shown is the 42-base CDR3, in frame from base 1. Germline trimming: 8 bases from V, 7 bases from J; junction bases outside gene matches: 8. CDR1 and CDR2 (SGHAT, FQNNGV) derive from the germline V gene. In light of the paper, this sample's treatment or condition label describes: about 20 received Ad26.COV2.S at low or high dose, single or two shots; about five received placebo; per-sample allocation not given. For vaccine and placebo recipients, repertoires were sequenced using samples collected on day 63 after the first injection. In Cohort 1b, around 23 adults aged 18-55 years were enrolled at a single site in Boston, USA, between 29 July and 7 August 2020. Ad26.COV2.S was a replication-incompetent adenovirus type 26 vector that expressed a prefusion-stabilized SARS-CoV-2 spike protein derived from the original Wuhan strain.

In this chain, TRBV11-2 is recombined with TRBJ2-2; 9 of the junction bases match TRBD2. The sample was peripheral blood, taken in a trial of Ad26.COV2.S vaccine versus placebo. This clonotype originated in a person between 18 and 65 years old who received the Ad26.COV2.S COVID-19 vaccine or a placebo. This receptor has the CDR3 CASARTAGGGELFF. The sequenced DNA is TGTGCCAGCGCCCGGACAGCGGGAGGCGGGGAGCTGTTTTTT.